The 14 T cell receptor beta chains below all came from one sample that was sequenced in a study of CD8 T cells in ankylosing spondylitis listed by TCRdb under 2017. Libraries were built with 5' RACE. Sequenced using an Illumina HiSeq 2500. TCRdb reran the public reads through fastp at Q25 and MiXCR, keeping productive beta chains. Here each entry gathers all rows of one CDR3 protein and keeps the most common genes and DNA. The sample table lists some 70,000 distinct CDR3 sequences, 5.3% of them with a count of one. 2.2% of the sample belongs to the ten largest clones. The source material was blood, either unsorted or a sorted T cell fraction (not recorded which). The receptors stem from a male donor with ankylosing spondylitis or in good health (not recorded which).

This clonotype occurred many times. The V gene is TRBV9, the J gene TRBJ1-1; unclear D gene. This CDR3 region has 14 residues. Germline V gene lookup returns CDR1 SGDLS and CDR2 YYNGEE. The V end lost 3 bases, the J end lost 1 base, and 10 bases lay between the germline ends. The CDR3, as DNA: TGTGCCAGCAGCGAAGGGTTCGAGAACACTGAAGCTTTCTTT. It specifies CASSEGFENTEAFF.

As regards this clonotype: The junction does not match germline at one end; this may be a read error. The V gene is TRBV7-2, the J gene TRBJ2-7; no definite D call. The CDR3 is made up of 15 amino acids. Germline V gives CDR1 SGHTA, CDR2 FQGNSA. Here the CDR3 reads CASSLVPGSAYAQYF. The CDR3 bases are TGTGCCAGCAGCTTAGTTCCGGGCAGCGCCTACGCGCAGTACTTC.

The table lists this clonotype with many counts. The chain joins TRBV25-1 to TRBJ2-3; 10 bases agree with TRBD2. The CDR3 length is 18 residues. The germline V gene has CDR1 MGHDK and CDR2 SYGVNS. V gave up 2 bases and J gave up 2 bases; unmatched junction bases: 10. CDR3 in DNA: TGTGCCAGCAGTGAAGGGATGGCTAGCGGGGGCCTCACAGATACGCAGTATTTT. Its protein product is CASSEGMASGGLTDTQYF.

The CDR3 sequence: CASSSGPGQKSYEQYF. CDR3 bases: TGTGCCAGCAGTTCGGGGCCGGGACAGAAGTCCTACGAGCAGTACTTC. The chain has TRBV6-2 or TRBV6-3 and TRBJ2-7; 7 positions match TRBD1. Germline V CDR1 and CDR2: MNHEY, SVGEGT. This CDR3 is built from 16 residues. V shed 4 bases, J shed 1 base, and the junction held 10 bases outside the gene matches.

At least ten counts were recorded for this clonotype. The chain is built from TRBV5-5 and TRBJ2-5; D might be TRBD1 or TRBD2, each matching 8 bases. Trimming pared 4 bases from V and 2 bases from J, leaving 21 bases between. Germline V gene sequence: CDR1 SGHKS, CDR2 YYEKEE (reference sequence). The CDR3 runs 17 residues. The CDR3 DNA sequence: TGTGCCAGCAGCCCTGACAGGGGTTCGGGAGGGCAAGAGACCCAGTACTTC. Translating it yields CASSPDRGSGGQETQYF.

This clonotype was detected ten times or more. J is TRBJ1-5 and V is TRBV18; D not resolved. Germline values: CDR1 KGHSH, CDR2 LQKENI. Trimming stripped 3 bases from V and 0 bases from J, with 6 bases between. The CDR3 totals 14 residues. Written as DNA, the CDR3 is TGTGCCAGCTCACCCCTGAATAGCAATCAGCCCCAGCATTTT. Translating it yields CASSPLNSNQPQHF.

This clonotype was detected ten times or more. This sequence joins TRBV29-1 and TRBJ2-7; D is undetermined. CDR3 length equals 11 residues. V lost 7 bases to trimming and J lost 3 bases, with 10 bases between them. From germline, CDR1 is SQVTM and CDR2 ANQGSEA. The chain's CDR3 is CSARANYEQYF. CDR3 DNA sequence: TGCAGCGCCCGAGCCAACTACGAGCAGTACTTC.

This clonotype came up many times. V and J are TRBV29-1 and TRBJ2-7; perhaps TRBD2 as D (5 bases). V was cut by 3 bases and J by 3 bases, with 9 bases left in between. Germline V gene lookup returns CDR1 SQVTM and CDR2 ANQGSEA. This CDR3 spans 12 amino acids. The CDR3 nucleotides read TGCAGCGTTGAGGAAGGAGGCTACGAGCAGTACTTC. Translated: CSVEEGGYEQYF.

There are many counts of this clonotype. The V and J genes are TRBV5-1 and TRBJ2-5; D not certain. The germline V gene has CDR1 SGHRS and CDR2 YFSETQ. The V end was cut by 4 bases, the J end by 2 bases, with 9 bases between. The CDR3 is made up of 13 amino acids. CDR3 nucleotides: TGCGCCAGCAGCCGCTCGTATCAAGAGACCCAGTACTTC. This sequence encodes CASSRSYQETQYF.

This clonotype was counted many times. J is TRBJ2-2 and V is TRBV27, with D tentatively TRBD2 (5 bases). This CDR3 spans 16 amino acids. Germline V gene lookup returns CDR1 MNHEY and CDR2 SMNVEV (reference sequence). The V end was cut by 2 bases, the J end by 4 bases, with 14 bases between. The CDR3 DNA reads TGTGCCAGCAGTTTACTCGGTTCAGAGGGCACCGGGGAGCTGTTTTTT. Its translation is CASSLLGSEGTGELFF.

This clonotype was detected ten times or more. The CDR3 sequence: CSASGTSGIPGSTDTQYF. The DNA of the CDR3 is TGCAGTGCTAGTGGCACTAGCGGGATCCCAGGGAGCACAGATACGCAGTATTTT. The rearrangement uses TRBV20-1 and TRBJ2-3; 10 bases match TRBD2. The V gene's germline CDR1 is DFQATT and CDR2 SNEGSKA (reference sequence). The ends lost 3 bases at V and 0 bases at J; junction bases unmatched: 12. The CDR3 runs 18 residues.

The chain employs TRBV3-1 and TRBJ1-4, with TRBD1 identical over 9 bases. Unmatched junction bases numbered 24, after V lost 11 bases and J lost 8 bases. The CDR3 is 18 amino acids. Germline V lookup: CDR1 LGHDT, CDR2 YNNKEL (reference sequence). The CDR3, as DNA: TGTGCCTGCACCCAAGTCCCGGGACAGGGAGACGATGGAGAAAAACTGTTTTTT. Amino acid sequence: CACTQVPGQGDDGEKLFF.

This clonotype has ten or more counts. This chain joins TRBV4-1 and TRBJ1-2; 10 bases fit TRBD1. CDR1 is MGHRA and CDR2 is YSYEKL in the germline V gene. CDR3 length: 17 residues. Trimming took 4 bases from V and 4 from J; bases not matched to a gene: 12. The CDR3 protein is CASSPQTGGNLPYGYTF. CDR3 sequence (DNA): TGCGCCAGCAGCCCGCAGACAGGGGGCAATCTGCCCTATGGCTACACCTTC.

This clonotype came up many times. V gene TRBV11-2 combines with J gene TRBJ2-1; 10 bases align to TRBD2. The length of the CDR3 is 18 residues. Germline V gene data show CDR1 as SGHAT and CDR2 as FQNNGV. V was pared by 1 base and J by 8 bases, with 14 bases of the junction left unmatched. CDR3 sequence (DNA): TGTGCCAGCAGCTTAGGAATTACCAGCGGGGGGGCAGGTTATGAGCAGTTCTTC. Translation: CASSLGITSGGAGYEQFF.